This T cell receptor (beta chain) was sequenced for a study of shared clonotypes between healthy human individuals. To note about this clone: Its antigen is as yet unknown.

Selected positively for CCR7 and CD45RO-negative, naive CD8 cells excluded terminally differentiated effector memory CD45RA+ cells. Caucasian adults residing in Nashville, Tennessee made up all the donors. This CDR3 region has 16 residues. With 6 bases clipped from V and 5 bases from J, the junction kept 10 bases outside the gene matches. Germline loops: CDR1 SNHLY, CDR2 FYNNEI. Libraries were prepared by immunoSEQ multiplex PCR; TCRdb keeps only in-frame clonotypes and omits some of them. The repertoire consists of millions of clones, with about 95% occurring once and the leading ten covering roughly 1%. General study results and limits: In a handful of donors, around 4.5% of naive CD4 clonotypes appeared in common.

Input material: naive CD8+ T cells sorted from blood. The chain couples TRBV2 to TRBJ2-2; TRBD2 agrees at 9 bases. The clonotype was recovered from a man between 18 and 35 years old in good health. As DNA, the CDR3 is TGTGCCAGCAGCGGAACAGCGGGAGGTTGGACCGGGGAGCTGTTTTTT. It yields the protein CASSGTAGGWTGELFF.